Listed here is a single T cell receptor beta chain. Its antigen is undetermined. This may stem from a read error, because a much larger clone lies one nucleotide away. This entry is derived from a study of T cell repertoires in cytomegalovirus infection. Study as a whole: Matching HLA type, along with CMV infection, was indicated by public TCR beta signatures. Study-level findings and limits: Carriage of CMV together with the relevant HLA was identifiable through cumulative public TCR beta family frequency.

One entry per CDR3 protein, called by TCRdb with MiXCR from the reads. The sample carries about 180,000 distinct CDR3 sequences, around an eighth recorded once. This CDR3 has 14 residues. J lost 5 bases, V lost 5 bases, and 8 bases had no gene match. The rearrangement joins TRBV12-3 or TRBV12-4 to TRBJ1-1; TRBD1 agrees at 7 bases. The receptor was isolated from a human donor in good health (CMV status not recorded). Some clones in this sample may be carry-over from other donors' samples. What was sequenced was PBMCs. CDR3 sequence reads: CASSTQTGKTEAFF. Written as DNA, the CDR3 is TGTGCCAGCAGTACCCAGACAGGGAAGACTGAAGCTTTCTTT.